This T cell receptor beta chain was captured in a study of blood T cell repertoires in COVID-19. Overall study context: The United States, Italy and Spain provided the acute and convalescent COVID-19 samples. The cDNA or gDNA used as material had been derived from T cells, B-cell-depleted T cells, or PBMCs.

In the authors' methods: Estimation of nucleated cell counts was performed using reference gene primer amplification. Method: immunoSEQ multiplex PCR; TCRdb's copy keeps in-frame clones and lacks some. V, J and clone size are taken as reported in that table, and D and trimming were inferred from the DNA itself. In the table there are some 120,000 clones, approximately 80% of which are singletons. Trimming removed 7 bases from V and 3 bases from J, with 12 bases in between. In germline, CDR1 is SNHLY, CDR2 FYNNEI. The CDR3 extends over 14 amino acids. Sequenced: peripheral blood. This receptor was identified in a woman in her forties or fifties with acute or convalescent COVID-19. The rearrangement links TRBV2 to TRBJ2-2; D ambiguous. As DNA, the CDR3 is TGTGCCAGCAAGAGGAGCCCCGACACCGGGGAGCTGTTTTTT. Protein: CASKRSPDTGELFF.